Presented here are 8 T cell receptor beta chains from one specimen sequenced in a study of relationships among human T cell subsets. Semiquantitative ARM-PCR amplified T cell receptor alpha and beta CDR3 regions from mRNA. Exponential amplification used communal superprimers after tagged nested gene-specific primers in ARM-PCR. TCRdb re-called the multiplex PCR reads through MiXCR, storing one row per CDR3 protein. This table holds fewer than 16,000 distinct CDR3 sequences, 62% found once. Sequenced material: total T cells sorted from blood. Source of these receptors: a middle-aged man in good health.

The chain couples TRBV7-9 to TRBJ2-1; D is unresolved. This CDR3 has 12 amino acids. Germline V gives CDR1 SEHNR, CDR2 FQNEAQ (reference sequence). V was trimmed by 5 bases and J by 9 bases, leaving 11 bases between them. The CDR3 sequence is CASSLTRSEQFF. DNA for the CDR3: TGTGCCAGCAGCCTCACCCGGAGTGAGCAGTTCTTC.

The rearrangement links TRBV2 to TRBJ2-7, with a weak D call TRBD1 (5 bases). The germline V and J ends were trimmed by 4 bases and 3 bases, with 13 bases remaining between them. CDR1 SNHLY and CDR2 FYNNEI come from the germline V gene. There are 14 residues in the CDR3. CDR3 in DNA: TGTGCCAGCAGTGGCGGCAGGGCTGGCTACGAGCAGTACTTC. Residues: CASSGGRAGYEQYF.

In this sample, this clonotype turned up once. The junction departs from the called germline gene at one end, perhaps through a read error. This chain links TRBV5-1 with TRBJ1-1; no clear D. Germline loops: CDR1 SGHRS, CDR2 YFSETQ. The CDR3 consists of 14 residues. The CDR3 coding sequence is TGCGCCAGCAGCTTGGCCGATATGAACACTGAAGCTCTCTTT. It yields the protein CASSLADMNTEALF.

This clonotype showed up just a few times. CDR3 residues: CASSQGLAGGLSYNEQFF. The CDR3 DNA is TGTGCCAGCAGTCAGGGACTAGCGGGAGGCCTATCCTACAATGAGCAGTTCTTC. This rearrangement joins TRBV6-6 to TRBJ2-1, with 15 bases lining up with TRBD2. Germline trimming cut 5 bases from V and 1 base from J; bases unmatched to any gene: 6. Germline V gene data show CDR1 as MNHNY and CDR2 as SVGAGI (reference sequence). The CDR3 sequence is 18 residues long.

This clonotype turned up a few times. The chain couples TRBV11-2 to TRBJ1-1; D is uncertain. Germline V CDR1 and CDR2: SGHAT, FQNNGV. Trimming removed 2 bases from V and 7 bases from J, with 11 bases in between. CDR3 size: 13 residues. This chain's CDR3 is CASSLREPVEAFF. Here the CDR3 DNA reads TGTGCCAGCAGCTTACGGGAACCGGTTGAAGCTTTCTTT.

The chain couples TRBV28 to TRBJ2-3, with 10 bases matching TRBD2. Trimming removed 4 bases from V and 5 bases from J; junction bases left unmatched: 3. CDR1 MDHEN and CDR2 SYDVKM come from the germline V gene. The CDR3 runs 14 residues. In DNA, the CDR3 is TGTGCCAGCAGTTCAAGCGGGAGGGGAGATACGCAGTATTTT. It codes for CASSSSGRGDTQYF.

The chain is built from TRBV6-4 and TRBJ2-3; the match to TRBD2 covers 14 bases. The CDR3 covers 16 residues. Germline values: CDR1 MRHNA, CDR2 SNTAGT. Losses at the gene ends were 3 bases for V and 4 bases for J; bases not matched to a gene: 3. The CDR3 loop is CASSETSGGAADTQYF. CDR3 nucleotides: TGTGCCAGCAGTGAGACTAGCGGGGGGGCCGCAGATACGCAGTATTTT.

CDR3 nucleotides: TGCAGTGCTCGACGGACAGGTGCGCCCCGAGCTTTCTTT. It is translated as CSARRTGAPRAFF. V gene TRBV20-1 combines with J gene TRBJ1-1; TRBD1 aligns across 7 bases. Germline-derived CDR1 and CDR2 are DFQATT and SNEGSKA (reference sequence). Unmatched junction bases numbered 13, after V lost 5 bases and J lost 10 bases. This CDR3 spans 13 amino acids.